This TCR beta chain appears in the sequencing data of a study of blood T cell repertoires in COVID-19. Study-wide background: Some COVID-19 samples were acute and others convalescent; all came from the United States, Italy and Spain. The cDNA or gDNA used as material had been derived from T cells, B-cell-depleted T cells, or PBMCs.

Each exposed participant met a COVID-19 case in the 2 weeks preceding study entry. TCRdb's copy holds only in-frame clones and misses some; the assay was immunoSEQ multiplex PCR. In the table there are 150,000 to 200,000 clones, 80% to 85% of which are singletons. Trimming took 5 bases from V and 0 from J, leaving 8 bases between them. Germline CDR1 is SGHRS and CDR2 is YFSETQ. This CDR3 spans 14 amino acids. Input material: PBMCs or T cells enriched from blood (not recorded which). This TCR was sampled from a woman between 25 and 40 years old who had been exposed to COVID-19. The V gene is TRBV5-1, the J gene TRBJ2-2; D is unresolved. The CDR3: CASRWAANTGELFF. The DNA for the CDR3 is TGCGCCAGCAGGTGGGCAGCGAACACCGGGGAGCTGTTTTTT.